Presented here are 28 T cell receptor beta chains from one specimen sequenced in a study of cytomegalovirus exposure and HLA in healthy donors. PCR primers comprised 60 Vbeta and 13 Jbeta primers. Assay: immunoSEQ multiplex PCR; the TCRdb copy retains only in-frame clones and omits some. The repertoire holds fewer than 200,000 clones, with over 80% as singletons. The sample comprised PBMCs. The receptor source for this set is a human donor in good health.

The sample holds a few counts of this clone. The chain combines TRBV9 with TRBJ1-3, with TRBD1 as a possible D gene (5 bases). The germline CDR1 and CDR2 sequences are SGDLS and YYNGEE. This CDR3 is 16 amino acids long. V lost 0 bases and J 2 bases, leaving 12 bases between the germline ends. The CDR3 DNA is TGTGCCAGCAGCGTAGCTGGACAAACAGCTGGAAACACCATATATTTT. This gives the protein CASSVAGQTAGNTIYF.

The rearrangement joins TRBV19 to TRBJ1-1, with TRBD1 as a possible D gene (6 bases). The V gene lost 6 bases and the J gene lost 7 bases, with 18 bases spanning the gap. The CDR3 loop spans 14 amino acids. CDR1 LNHDA and CDR2 SQIVND come from the germline V gene (reference sequence). The CDR3 nucleotides read TGTGCCAGTAGCCCTGAGAGGGGCAGGGGTGAAGCTTTCTTT. Protein: CASSPERGRGEAFF.

This clone has just a few counts. The rearrangement uses TRBV6-6 and TRBJ1-6, with TRBD1 as a possible D gene (6 bases). Trimming left V 2 bases short and J 4 bases short, with 12 bases between. CDR3 length: 16 amino acids. Germline-derived CDR1 and CDR2 are MNHNY and SVGAGI (reference sequence). In DNA, the CDR3 is TGTGCCAGCAGTTACGTGGGGGGGCGTTATAATTCACCCCTCCACTTT. The encoded protein is CASSYVGGRYNSPLHF.

This chain connects TRBV7-9 to TRBJ1-6; 9 bases are shared with TRBD1. Germline trimming cut 5 bases from V and 9 bases from J; bases unmatched to any gene: 11. CDR1 SEHNR and CDR2 FQNEAQ come from the germline V gene (reference sequence). The length of the CDR3 is 16 residues. The CDR3 loop reads CASSRGQGGTRSPLHF. The CDR3 nucleotides read TGTGCCAGCAGCCGGGGACAGGGAGGGACCCGTTCACCCCTCCACTTT.

This chain links TRBV7-2 with TRBJ2-7, with 12 nucleotides matching TRBD2. The CDR3 is 18 residues long. Germline V gene sequence: CDR1 SGHTA, CDR2 FQGNSA. V dropped 8 bases and J dropped 6; count of bases not matched to a gene: 20. This CDR3 reads CASSTRGSGLAGGSEQYF. The CDR3 DNA sequence: TGTGCCAGCTCCACGAGGGGGTCGGGGCTAGCGGGGGGGAGCGAGCAGTACTTC.

The chain has TRBV6-6 and TRBJ2-3; D possibly corresponds to TRBD2 (5 bases). Germline CDR1 is MNHNY and CDR2 is SVGAGI (reference sequence). V was clipped by 2 bases and J by 9 bases, with 12 bases between them. The CDR3 covers 13 residues. The CDR3 DNA is TGTGCCAGCAGTTACGGACTGGAGCCCACGCAGTATTTT. This codes for CASSYGLEPTQYF.

This sequence joins TRBV7-9 and TRBJ2-7; 9 nucleotides agree with TRBD1. The trim removed 5 bases at V and 5 bases at J, leaving 7 bases unmatched. Germline V gene data show CDR1 as SEHNR and CDR2 as FQNEAQ (reference sequence). The CDR3 has 14 amino acids. The CDR3 spells CASSPHRGLDEQYF. CDR3 sequence (DNA): TGTGCCAGCAGCCCCCACAGGGGGCTCGACGAGCAGTACTTC.

This clone was detected a few times. The V and J genes are TRBV4-3 and TRBJ2-7; tentative D call: TRBD2 (5 bases). The CDR3 has 15 amino acids. The V end was cut by 0 bases, the J end by 3 bases, with 12 bases between. Germline loops: CDR1 LGHNA, CDR2 YSLEER. The CDR3 nucleotides read TGCGCCAGCAGCCAAGATAAGGTCGGGGTCTACGAGCAGTACTTC. It translates to CASSQDKVGVYEQYF.

The chain couples TRBV29-1 to TRBJ2-2; 8 bases are shared with TRBD2. The length of the CDR3 is 14 residues. With V trimmed by 4 bases and J by 3 bases, 4 bases remained unmatched. The germline gives CDR1 SQVTM, CDR2 ANQGSEA. CDR3 region: CSVGGGGYTGELFF. Written as DNA, the CDR3 is TGCAGCGTTGGTGGCGGGGGGTACACCGGGGAGCTGTTTTTT.

The CDR3 here is CATSEVDSLYNEQFF. For the CDR3, the DNA is TGTGCCACCAGCGAAGTGGACAGCTTATACAATGAGCAGTTCTTC. The chain is built from TRBV15 and TRBJ2-1, with D possibly matching TRBD1 (6 bases). The CDR3 runs to 15 residues. V lost 5 bases and J 4 bases, leaving 15 bases between the germline ends. Germline V CDR1 and CDR2: LNHNV, YYDKDF (reference sequence).

This clone has more than one count but fewer than ten. The chain combines TRBV5-6 with TRBJ2-7, with D tentatively TRBD2 (6 bases). The ends were cut back, 4 bases at V and 1 base at J, with 12 bases in the middle. The CDR3 sequence is 14 residues long. CDR1 and CDR2 (germline): SGHDT, YYEEEE. In DNA, the CDR3 is TGTGCCAGCAGCCCACCGGGACTGTCCTACGAGCAGTACTTC. Amino acid sequence: CASSPPGLSYEQYF.

V gene TRBV5-6 combines with J gene TRBJ2-5; the match to TRBD2 covers 11 bases. CDR1 and CDR2 (germline): SGHDT, YYEEEE. The CDR3 is made up of 17 amino acids. V lost 3 bases, J lost 2 bases, and 9 bases stayed unmatched. The CDR3, as DNA: TGTGCCAGCAGCTATCCTAGCGGGGGGCCCTCTCAAGAGACCCAGTACTTC. This gives the protein CASSYPSGGPSQETQYF.

This clone occurred once. This chain uses TRBV11-2 with TRBJ1-2, with TRBD1 matching over 7 bases. From germline, CDR1 is SGHAT and CDR2 FQNNGV. Trimming took 3 bases from V and 4 from J; bases not matched to a gene: 8. The CDR3 covers 15 residues. Written as DNA, the CDR3 is TGTGCCAGCAGCTTGGCCGGGACAGCTTTCTATGGCTACACCTTC. Translating gives CASSLAGTAFYGYTF.

The rearrangement joins TRBV6-1 to TRBJ1-5, with a possible D match to TRBD1 (6 bases). V gave up 7 bases and J gave up 3 bases, with 13 bases separating them. Germline CDR1 is MNHNS and CDR2 is SASEGT. CDR3 length equals 14 residues. CDR3 bases: TGTGCCAGCATGGAAGGACAGTCCAATCAGCCCCAGCATTTT. Translation: CASMEGQSNQPQHF.

The chain couples TRBV5-1 to TRBJ2-3; 12 bases fit TRBD1. Trimming at V came to 4 bases and at J to 15 bases, leaving 6 bases not matched to a gene. This CDR3 has 12 amino acids. The germline CDR1 and CDR2 sequences are SGHRS and YFSETQ. The CDR3 spells CASSTGTGGFYF. CDR3 sequence (DNA): TGCGCCAGCAGCACTGGGACAGGGGGCTTTTATTTT.

This rearrangement joins TRBV5-1 to TRBJ1-1; D uncertain. This CDR3 is built from 15 residues. Germline V gives CDR1 SGHRS, CDR2 YFSETQ. V was shortened by 8 bases and J by 6 bases, with 23 bases between the two germline ends. The CDR3 reads CASKPSPFEVPEAFF. In nucleotides, the CDR3 is TGCGCCAGTAAACCATCTCCCTTTGAGGTCCCTGAAGCTTTCTTT.

This chain connects TRBV9 to TRBJ1-1; D unclear. The V and J ends lost 3 bases and 8 bases respectively, with 11 bases between them. CDR3 length: 12 amino acids. Germline values: CDR1 SGDLS, CDR2 YYNGEE. The chain's CDR3 is CASSEPTGEAFF. The DNA of the CDR3 is TGTGCCAGCAGCGAGCCGACGGGGGAAGCTTTCTTT.

The chain uses TRBV7-6 and TRBJ2-7; TRBD2 might be the D (5 bases). Germline V gene lookup returns CDR1 SGHVS and CDR2 FNYEAQ. The CDR3 totals 13 residues. V was cut by 4 bases and J by 0 bases, with 7 bases left in between. CDR3 in amino acids: CASSSGFSYEQYF. CDR3 DNA sequence: TGTGCCAGCAGCTCGGGATTCTCCTACGAGCAGTACTTC.

This clone was observed a handful of times. The V call is TRBV7-2, the J call TRBJ2-7, with 10 bases identical to TRBD2. J was trimmed by 2 bases and V by 0 bases; bases with no gene match: 4. Germline V lookup: CDR1 SGHTA, CDR2 FQGNSA. The CDR3 has 16 amino acids. The CDR3 here is CASSLASSGGAYEQYF. DNA of the CDR3: TGTGCCAGCAGCTTAGCGTCGAGCGGGGGGGCCTACGAGCAGTACTTC.

The J gene is TRBJ1-2, the V gene TRBV12-5; D remains unclear. The CDR3 runs 14 residues. CDR1 is LGHNT and CDR2 is FRNRAP in the germline V gene. Deletions cut 2 bases from V and 4 bases from J, with 11 bases between. The CDR3 loop is CASGLLSTSYGYTF. The CDR3 region has the DNA TGTGCTAGTGGTTTGCTTAGCACCAGCTATGGCTACACCTTC.

This clone was recorded a few times. The J gene is TRBJ2-5, the V gene TRBV2, with D maybe TRBD2 (6 bases). Trimming removed 4 bases at V and 0 bases at J, with 15 bases between. The CDR3 consists of 16 residues. Germline-derived CDR1 and CDR2 are SNHLY and FYNNEI. The CDR3 bases are TGTGCCAGCAGTGGGCGGGACCACCTTTACCAAGAGACCCAGTACTTC. This codes for CASSGRDHLYQETQYF.

The V gene is TRBV27, the J gene TRBJ1-5; D uncertain. Per germline, CDR1 MNHEY and CDR2 SMNVEV (reference sequence). Trimming took 5 bases from V and 4 from J, leaving 12 bases between them. The CDR3 consists of 14 residues. CDR3: CASSGPGWNQPQHF. DNA for the CDR3: TGTGCCAGCAGTGGGCCTGGTTGGAATCAGCCCCAGCATTTT.

The V gene is TRBV28, the J gene TRBJ2-1; 8 nucleotides agree with TRBD2. The V and J ends lost 8 bases and 12 bases, in that order; junction bases with no gene match: 18. Germline values: CDR1 MDHEN, CDR2 SYDVKM. The CDR3 covers 15 residues. The CDR3 spells CASQGGSGAQQRQFF. CDR3 in DNA: TGTGCCAGCCAAGGAGGTAGCGGGGCCCAACAGAGGCAGTTCTTC.

Concerning this clone itself: At the DNA level, this CDR3 is encoded by other sequences in the same sample as well. This chain joins TRBV7-9 and TRBJ1-1; a possible D gene is TRBD1 (6 bases). V lost 2 bases and J 6 bases, leaving 10 bases between the germline ends. This CDR3 comprises 13 residues. The germline V gene has CDR1 SEHNR and CDR2 FQNEAQ (reference sequence). The CDR3 loop reads CASSLIQGAEAFF. CDR3 nucleotides: TGTGCCAGCAGCTTAATACAGGGCGCTGAAGCTTTCTTT.

The CDR3 here is CASSHWTGGPFSNQPQHF. CDR3 DNA sequence: TGTGCCAGCAGCCATTGGACAGGGGGCCCTTTTAGCAATCAGCCCCAGCATTTT. The chain joins TRBV7-9 to TRBJ1-5; 11 bases match TRBD1. The CDR3 length is 18 residues. Germline V CDR1 and CDR2: SEHNR, FQNEAQ (reference sequence). V shed 5 bases, J shed 0 bases, and the junction held 9 bases outside the gene matches.

The genes are TRBV2 and TRBJ1-2; maybe TRBD1 (5 bases). With 6 bases removed from V and 5 bases from J, the gap between germline ends came to 19 bases. Per germline, CDR1 SNHLY and CDR2 FYNNEI. This CDR3 comprises 15 residues. This chain's CDR3 is CASRFDQGAPYGYTF. The CDR3 nucleotides read TGTGCCAGCAGATTCGATCAAGGGGCCCCGTATGGCTACACCTTC.

This clone occurred once. Written as DNA, the CDR3 is TGTGCCACCAGCAGAGCCTGGCAGGGGACGACTAACTATGGCTACACCTTC. Its translation: CATSRAWQGTTNYGYTF. The V call is TRBV15, the J call TRBJ1-2, with D possibly matching TRBD1 (6 bases). The CDR3 is 17 amino acids. V lost 1 base, J lost 0 bases, and 15 bases lay in between. Germline V lookup: CDR1 LNHNV, CDR2 YYDKDF (reference sequence).

V and J are TRBV5-1 and TRBJ2-7; D is uncertain. V lost 0 bases to trimming and J lost 13 bases, with 17 bases between them. The CDR3 contains 13 residues. Germline V lookup: CDR1 SGHRS, CDR2 YFSETQ. In DNA form, the CDR3 reads TGCGCCAGCAGCTTGGCGGGTGAACCTCCGGATTACTTC. Encoded protein: CASSLAGEPPDYF.